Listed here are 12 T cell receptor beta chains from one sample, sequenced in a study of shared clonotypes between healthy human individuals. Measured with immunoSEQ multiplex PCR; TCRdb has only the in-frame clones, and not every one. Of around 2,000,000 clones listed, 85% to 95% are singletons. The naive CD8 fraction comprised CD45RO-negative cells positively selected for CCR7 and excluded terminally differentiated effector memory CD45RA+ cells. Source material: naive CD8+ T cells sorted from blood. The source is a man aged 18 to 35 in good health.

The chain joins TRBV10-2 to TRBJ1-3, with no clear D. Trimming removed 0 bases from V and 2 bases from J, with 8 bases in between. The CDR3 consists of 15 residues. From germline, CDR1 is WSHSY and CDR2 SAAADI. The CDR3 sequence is CASSESSVAGNTIYF. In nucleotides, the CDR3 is TGCGCCAGCAGTGAGTCGAGTGTGGCTGGAAACACCATATATTTT.

The CDR3 DNA sequence: TGTGCCAGCAGTTACTCGAAATGGACCTATAATTCACCCCTCCACTTT. It encodes CASSYSKWTYNSPLHF. The chain links TRBV6-6 to TRBJ1-6; D ambiguous. V was clipped by 0 bases and J by 2 bases, with 8 bases between them. Germline V gene lookup returns CDR1 MNHNY and CDR2 SVGAGI (reference sequence). The CDR3 is 16 amino acids.

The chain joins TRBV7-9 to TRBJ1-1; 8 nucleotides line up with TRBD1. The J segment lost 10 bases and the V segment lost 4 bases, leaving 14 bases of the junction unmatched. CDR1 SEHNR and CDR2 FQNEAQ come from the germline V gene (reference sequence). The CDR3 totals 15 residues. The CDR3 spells CASSSYSRGPLGAFF. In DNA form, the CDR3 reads TGTGCCAGCAGCTCTTACTCCAGGGGGCCATTAGGAGCTTTCTTT. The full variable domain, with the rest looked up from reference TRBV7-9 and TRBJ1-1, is DTGVSQNPRHKITKRGQNVTFRCDPISEHNRLYWYRQTLGQGPEFLTYFQNEAQLEKSRLLSDRFSAERPKGSFSTLEIQRTEQGDSAMYLCASSSYSRGPLGAFFGQGTRLTVV.

For the CDR3, the DNA is TGCGCCAGCAGCCAAAAAAACGAGGACGACGAGCAGTACTTC. Translating gives CASSQKNEDDEQYF. This chain joins TRBV4-3 and TRBJ2-5; D remains unclear. The DNA end is more similar to TRBJ2-7, so the J call may be wrong. The germline CDR1 and CDR2 sequences are LGHNA and YSLEER. CDR3 length equals 14 residues.

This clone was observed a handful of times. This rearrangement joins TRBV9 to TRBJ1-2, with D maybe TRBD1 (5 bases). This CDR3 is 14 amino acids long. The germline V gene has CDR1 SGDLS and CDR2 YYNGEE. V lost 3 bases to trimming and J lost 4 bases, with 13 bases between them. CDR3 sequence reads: CASSGPGAIYGYTF. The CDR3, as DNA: TGTGCCAGCAGCGGACCCGGGGCTATCTATGGCTACACCTTC.

This CDR3 reads CASSQDRGEQYF. The CDR3 DNA reads as TGTGCCAGCAGTCAGGACAGGGGCGAGCAGTACTTC. The chain employs TRBV5-4 and TRBJ2-7; 9 positions agree with TRBD1. Germline assignment: CDR1 SGHNT and CDR2 YYREEE (reference sequence). There are 12 residues in the CDR3. V was pared by 5 bases and J by 6 bases, with 3 bases of the junction left unmatched.

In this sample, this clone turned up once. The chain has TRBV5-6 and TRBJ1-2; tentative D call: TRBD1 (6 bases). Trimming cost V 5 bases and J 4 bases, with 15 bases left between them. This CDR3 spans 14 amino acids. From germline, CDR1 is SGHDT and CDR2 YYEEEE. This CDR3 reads CASRNRVTFYGYTF. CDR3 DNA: TGTGCCAGCAGAAACAGGGTCACTTTCTATGGCTACACCTTC.

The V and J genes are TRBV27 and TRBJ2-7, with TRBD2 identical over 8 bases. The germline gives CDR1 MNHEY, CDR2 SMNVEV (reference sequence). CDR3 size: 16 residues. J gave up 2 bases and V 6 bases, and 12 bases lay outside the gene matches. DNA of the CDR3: TGTGCCAGCAGGGTTAGCGGGGCGGATTTTGCCTACGAGCAGTACTTC. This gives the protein CASRVSGADFAYEQYF.

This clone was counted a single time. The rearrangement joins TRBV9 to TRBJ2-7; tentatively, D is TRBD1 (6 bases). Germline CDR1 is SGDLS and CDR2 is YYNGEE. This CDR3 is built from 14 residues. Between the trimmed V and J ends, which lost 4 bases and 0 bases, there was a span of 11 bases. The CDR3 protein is CASSFTGYSYEQYF. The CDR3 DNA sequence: TGTGCCAGCAGCTTCACAGGGTACTCCTACGAGCAGTACTTC.

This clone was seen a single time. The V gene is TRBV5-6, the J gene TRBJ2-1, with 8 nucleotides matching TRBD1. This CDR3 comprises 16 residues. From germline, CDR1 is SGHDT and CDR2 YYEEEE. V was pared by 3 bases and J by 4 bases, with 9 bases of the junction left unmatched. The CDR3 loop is CASSSQDRGNYNEQFF. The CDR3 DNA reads TGTGCCAGCAGCTCCCAAGACAGGGGCAATTACAATGAGCAGTTCTTC.

CDR3 bases: TGCGCCAGCAGCCTTACAGGGGGCACTAAGCAGTACTTC. Residues: CASSLTGGTKQYF. The chain links TRBV5-1 to TRBJ2-7; 9 bases match TRBD1. The CDR3 consists of 13 residues. After removal of 4 bases from V and 8 bases from J, the junction contained 7 bases not matched to a gene. Germline loops: CDR1 SGHRS, CDR2 YFSETQ.

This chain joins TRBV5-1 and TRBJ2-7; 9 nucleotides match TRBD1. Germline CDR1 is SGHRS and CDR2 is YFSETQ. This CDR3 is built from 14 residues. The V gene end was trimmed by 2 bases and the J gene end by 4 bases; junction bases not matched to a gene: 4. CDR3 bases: TGCGCCAGCAGCTTCGGGACAGGGTGGTACGAGCAGTACTTC. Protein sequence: CASSFGTGWYEQYF.